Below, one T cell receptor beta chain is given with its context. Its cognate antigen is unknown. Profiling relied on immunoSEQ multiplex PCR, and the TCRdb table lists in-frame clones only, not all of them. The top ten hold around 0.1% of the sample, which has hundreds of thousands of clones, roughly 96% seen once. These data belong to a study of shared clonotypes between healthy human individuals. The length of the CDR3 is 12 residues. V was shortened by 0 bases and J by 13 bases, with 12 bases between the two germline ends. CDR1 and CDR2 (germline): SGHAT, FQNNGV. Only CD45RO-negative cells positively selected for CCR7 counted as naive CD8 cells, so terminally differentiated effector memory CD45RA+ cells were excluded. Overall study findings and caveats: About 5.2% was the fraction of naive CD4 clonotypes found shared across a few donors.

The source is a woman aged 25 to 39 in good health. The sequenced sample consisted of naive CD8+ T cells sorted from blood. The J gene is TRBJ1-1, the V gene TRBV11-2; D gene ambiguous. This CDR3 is CASSLEWKDLFF. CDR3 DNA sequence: TGTGCCAGCAGCTTAGAGTGGAAGGATCTTTTCTTT.